The 8 T cell receptor beta chains listed next were all sequenced from one sample in a study of cytomegalovirus exposure and HLA in healthy donors. Vbeta (60) and Jbeta (13) primers were used in the PCR. Clones were sequenced by immunoSEQ multiplex PCR, and TCRdb holds only the in-frame ones, with some missing. The table records roughly 140,000 clones, around 82% of them present only once. The specimen sequenced was PBMCs. All receptors derive from a woman aged 45 to 65 in good health and CMV-seropositive.

This sequence joins TRBV7-6 and TRBJ1-4; D is unclear. The CDR3 loop spans 16 amino acids. V was clipped by 5 bases and J by 3 bases, with 16 bases between them. Germline CDR1 SGHVS, CDR2 FNYEAQ. In DNA, the CDR3 is TGTGCCAGCAGCCCCGTGGTGGGAGCGGCTAATGAAAAACTGTTTTTT. It specifies CASSPVVGAANEKLFF.

The V and J genes are TRBV11-2 and TRBJ2-3; 7 bases are shared with TRBD1. The germline gives CDR1 SGHAT, CDR2 FQNNGV. The CDR3 covers 14 residues. V shed 10 bases and J 0 bases; nucleotides not matched to a gene: 7. In nucleotides, the CDR3 is TGTGCCACCCCCGGGACAGAGAGCACAGATACGCAGTATTTT. It is translated as CATPGTESTDTQYF.

The J gene is TRBJ2-4, the V gene TRBV20-1; possible D gene TRBD1, 6 bases. Looked up from germline, CDR1 is DFQATT and CDR2 is SNEGSKA (reference sequence). V lost 5 bases and J lost 9, with 11 bases in between. The CDR3 consists of 11 residues. CDR3 coding DNA: TGCAGTGCTTCGTTAGGGGGCATTCAGTACTTC. Translation: CSASLGGIQYF.

V usage is TRBV19 and J usage is TRBJ2-7, with 9 bases aligning to TRBD1. Looked up from germline, CDR1 is LNHDA and CDR2 is SQIVND (reference sequence). J gave up 2 bases and V 3 bases, and 8 bases lay outside the gene matches. The CDR3 is 16 amino acids. CDR3 coding DNA: TGTGCCAGTAGTATGACAGGGGGAAAGTCCGCCTACGAGCAGTACTTC. It codes for CASSMTGGKSAYEQYF.

The chain joins TRBV2 to TRBJ1-2; the match to TRBD1 covers 7 bases. CDR1 and CDR2 (germline): SNHLY, FYNNEI. The J segment lost 4 bases and the V segment lost 5 bases, leaving 7 bases of the junction unmatched. The length of the CDR3 is 14 residues. CDR3 residues: CASSTTGSGYGYTF. The CDR3 coding sequence is TGTGCCAGCAGTACGACAGGGTCGGGCTATGGCTACACCTTC.

The chain employs TRBV5-1 and TRBJ2-1; D may be TRBD2 (5 bases). V was shortened by 0 bases and J by 8 bases, with 9 bases between the two germline ends. Germline CDR1 and CDR2: SGHRS and YFSETQ. This CDR3 is 13 amino acids long. The CDR3 coding sequence is TGCGCCAGCAGCTTGGCACGTAGCGATGAGCAGTTCTTC. It encodes CASSLARSDEQFF.

Here the CDR3 DNA reads TGTGCCAGCAGCACAGGGGATGAAAAACTGTTTTTT. Translation gives CASSTGDEKLFF. V is TRBV7-9 and J is TRBJ1-4, with 7 bases aligning to TRBD1. The CDR3 covers 12 residues. The V gene's germline CDR1 is SEHNR and CDR2 FQNEAQ (reference sequence). J lost 6 bases, V lost 5 bases, and 0 bases had no gene match.

This chain joins TRBV9 and TRBJ2-2; D is undetermined. Between the trimmed V and J ends, which lost 1 base and 1 base, there was a span of 5 bases. CDR3 size: 14 residues. CDR1 and CDR2 (germline): SGDLS, YYNGEE. CDR3 nucleotides: TGTGCCAGCAGCGTATTAGAGAACACCGGGGAGCTGTTTTTT. Encoded protein: CASSVLENTGELFF.